These 16 T cell receptor beta chains share one sample of origin, sequenced in a study of T cell clonotyping in hematopoietic cell transplantation. Profiled with immunoSEQ multiplex PCR; TCRdb holds only in-frame clones, not every one. Among some 6,000 clones, roughly 90% were seen once, and the ten largest hold about 50%. The starting material was peripheral blood mononuclear cells, obtained 100 days after allogeneic stem cell transplant. These receptors came from a female patient aged 45 to 65 who had an allogeneic stem cell transplant from an unrelated donor, so T cells may come from the graft donor. Some clones in this sample may be carry-over from other donors' samples.

The CDR3 spells CATSRDFGTVNSPLHF. CDR3 DNA sequence: TGTGCCACCAGCAGAGATTTCGGGACAGTCAATTCACCCCTCCACTTT. This chain uses TRBV15 with TRBJ1-6; 7 bases line up with TRBD1. The length of the CDR3 is 16 residues. Germline CDR1 LNHNV, CDR2 YYDKDF (reference sequence). Trimming took 0 bases from V and 7 from J; bases not matched to a gene: 6.

The chain employs TRBV20-1 and TRBJ2-7; no definite D call. This CDR3 spans 10 amino acids. Trimming pared 6 bases from V and 2 bases from J, leaving 5 bases between. In germline, CDR1 is DFQATT, CDR2 SNEGSKA (reference sequence). The CDR3 DNA reads TGCAGTGCCCCTCCCTACGAGCAGTACTTC. Residues: CSAPPYEQYF.

The V gene is TRBV5-8, the J gene TRBJ2-3; 9 nucleotides line up with TRBD1. CDR1 and CDR2 from the germline V gene are SGHTS and YDEGEE. The CDR3 is made up of 15 amino acids. V shed 1 base and J 6 bases; nucleotides not matched to a gene: 6. CDR3 nucleotide sequence: TGTGCCAGCAGCTTGATGGGACAGGGTGCGGATACGCAGTATTTT. Its protein product is CASSLMGQGADTQYF.

The gene calls are TRBV11-2 and TRBJ1-5; the D is unclear. V was pared by 2 bases and J by 7 bases, with 12 bases between. CDR1 is SGHAT and CDR2 is FQNNGV in the germline V gene. CDR3 length: 14 amino acids. The CDR3, as DNA: TGTGCCAGCAGCTTATTCGGCGGCAGCCAGCCCCAGCATTTT. Translating it yields CASSLFGGSQPQHF.

The chain couples TRBV30 to TRBJ2-2; TRBD2 matches 11 bases. Germline V CDR1 and CDR2: GTSNPN, SVGIG (reference sequence). With 3 bases clipped from V and 3 bases from J, the junction kept 3 bases outside the gene matches. This CDR3 is 15 amino acids long. The DNA for the CDR3 is TGTGCCTGGAGAAGTAGCGGGGGGGACACCGGGGAGCTGTTTTTT. This codes for CAWRSSGGDTGELFF. Full variable domain (outside the CDR3, taken from reference TRBV30 and TRBJ2-2): SQTIHQWPATLVQPVGSPLSLECTVEGTSNPNLYWYRQAAGRGLQLLFYSVGIGQISSEVPQNLSASRPQDRQFILSSKKLLLSDSGFYLCAWRSSGGDTGELFFGEGSRLTVL.

This clone came up a few times. V usage is TRBV5-1 and J usage is TRBJ1-6, with TRBD1 matching over 7 bases. Germline lookup yields CDR1 SGHRS and CDR2 YFSETQ. This CDR3 contains 16 residues. Trimming took 0 bases from V and 8 from J; bases not matched to a gene: 8. As DNA, the CDR3 is TGCGCCAGCAGCTTGGAGGGGACAGAACTCGATTCACCCCTCCACTTT. Amino acid sequence: CASSLEGTELDSPLHF.

The V call is TRBV5-1, the J call TRBJ2-3, with a tentative D call TRBD1 (6 bases). The V and J ends lost 4 bases and 2 bases respectively, with 11 bases between them. The CDR3 runs 14 residues. Germline V gene sequence: CDR1 SGHRS, CDR2 YFSETQ. The CDR3 region is CASSTGQYTDTQYF. DNA of the CDR3: TGCGCCAGCAGCACGGGACAATACACAGATACGCAGTATTTT.

The chain is built from TRBV9 and TRBJ1-2, with 11 bases that match TRBD1. The CDR3 has 18 amino acids. Trimming removed 4 bases from V and 5 bases from J; junction bases left unmatched: 16. Germline-derived CDR1 and CDR2 are SGDLS and YYNGEE. The CDR3 DNA follows: TGTGCCAGCAGCCCCAACAGGGGGGACAGGGGGAGGGATTATGGCTACACCTTC. This translates into CASSPNRGDRGRDYGYTF.

The CDR3 is CASSDSGGGTDTQYF. DNA of the CDR3: TGTGCCAGCAGTGACTCGGGCGGGGGCACAGATACGCAGTATTTT. The chain joins TRBV6-4 to TRBJ2-3; perhaps TRBD2 as D (6 bases). V lost 0 bases to trimming and J lost 1 base, with 8 bases between them. In germline, CDR1 is MRHNA, CDR2 SNTAGT. The CDR3 runs 15 residues.

This chain uses TRBV6-5 with TRBJ2-3, with a tentative D call TRBD1 (5 bases). Germline CDR1 reads MNHEY; CDR2 reads SVGAGI. CDR3 length equals 16 residues. V lost 2 bases to trimming and J lost 0 bases, with 12 bases between them. The CDR3 protein is CASSYTQGGSTDTQYF. The CDR3 coding sequence is TGTGCCAGCAGTTACACTCAGGGTGGGAGCACAGATACGCAGTATTTT.

This chain links TRBV19 with TRBJ1-6; TRBD1 agrees at 9 bases. CDR1 and CDR2 (germline): LNHDA, SQIVND (reference sequence). V gave up 0 bases and J gave up 8 bases; unmatched junction bases: 5. The CDR3 is 16 amino acids. This CDR3 is CASSIDRTGDHSPLHF. DNA of the CDR3: TGTGCCAGTAGTATAGATAGGACAGGGGACCATTCACCCCTCCACTTT.

This chain joins TRBV5-1 and TRBJ1-1, with 7 bases aligning to TRBD1. V shed 4 bases, J shed 5 bases, and the junction held 2 bases outside the gene matches. Per germline, CDR1 SGHRS and CDR2 YFSETQ. The CDR3 length is 12 residues. The DNA of the CDR3 is TGCGCCAGCAGCCAGGGGGGAACTGAAGCTTTCTTT. Translation gives CASSQGGTEAFF.

The rearrangement uses TRBV30 and TRBJ1-4; D may be TRBD1 (5 bases). There are 13 residues in the CDR3. Trimming took off 1 base at V and 7 bases at J, with 10 bases between the two ends. Germline values: CDR1 GTSNPN, CDR2 SVGIG (reference sequence). CDR3 bases: TGTGCCTGGAGTGCCCAGGGAGGTGAAAAACTGTTTTTT. Its translation is CAWSAQGGEKLFF.

This chain joins TRBV4-1 and TRBJ2-1, with TRBD1 identical over 9 bases. V shed 3 bases and J 7 bases; nucleotides not matched to a gene: 4. The CDR3 is 14 residues long. Germline loops: CDR1 MGHRA, CDR2 YSYEKL. Here the CDR3 reads CASSQRQGGNEQFF. Here the CDR3 DNA reads TGCGCCAGCAGCCAGCGACAGGGGGGGAATGAGCAGTTCTTC.

The J gene is TRBJ2-7, the V gene TRBV6-5; possibly TRBD1 for D (5 bases). Per germline, CDR1 MNHEY and CDR2 SVGAGI. The V end lost 6 bases, the J end lost 3 bases, and 12 bases lay between the germline ends. This CDR3 is built from 13 residues. CDR3 region: CASSQTGNYEQYF. In DNA form, the CDR3 reads TGTGCCAGCAGCCAAACAGGAAACTACGAGCAGTACTTC.

The chain recombines TRBV7-8 with TRBJ2-2; tentatively, D is TRBD1 or TRBD2 (5 bases each). CDR1 SGHVS and CDR2 FQNEAQ come from the germline V gene. V lost 1 base to trimming and J lost 6 bases, with 9 bases between them. CDR3 length: 14 residues. The CDR3 is CASSLVRGPGELFF. The CDR3 DNA sequence: TGTGCCAGCAGCTTAGTACGGGGACCCGGGGAGCTGTTTTTT.